The 10 T cell receptor beta chains below come from one sample, sequenced in a study of cytomegalovirus exposure and HLA in healthy donors. The PCR used 60 Vbeta and 13 Jbeta primers. The table came from immunoSEQ multiplex PCR; TCRdb's copy has only in-frame clones and leaves some out. The sample holds 100,000 to 120,000 clones, about 80% seen once. The specimen sequenced was PBMCs. The receptors shown here come from a man aged 25 to 45 in good health and CMV-seropositive.

This clone has only a few counts. V and J are TRBV18 and TRBJ1-1; possible D gene TRBD1, 5 bases. V lost 8 bases, J lost 1 base, and 17 bases lay in between. Germline CDR1 reads KGHSH; CDR2 reads LQKENI. This CDR3 comprises 15 residues. The CDR3 coding sequence is TGTGCCAGCCTGACGGGGGAGCTCAGGAACACTGAAGCTTTCTTT. Translating it yields CASLTGELRNTEAFF.

The chain has TRBV5-1 and TRBJ2-3; D gene uncertain. The germline V gene has CDR1 SGHRS and CDR2 YFSETQ. The CDR3 length is 14 residues. Trimming stripped 0 bases from V and 0 bases from J, with 5 bases between. This chain's CDR3 is CASSLVASTDTQYF. The DNA for the CDR3 is TGCGCCAGCAGCTTGGTAGCTAGCACAGATACGCAGTATTTT.

Points on this clone: The junction and the germline gene differ at one end; a read error may be behind it. V is TRBV29-1 and J is TRBJ2-7, with 7 bases identical to TRBD1. Germline V lookup: CDR1 SQVTM, CDR2 ANQGSEA. The CDR3 is 13 residues long. CDR3 bases: TGCAGCGTTGCGACAGGGACAGCCTACGGGCAGTACTTC. Translating it yields CSVATGTAYGQYF.

The chain recombines TRBV5-6 with TRBJ2-7; 8 nucleotides align to TRBD1. V was pared by 4 bases and J by 0 bases, with 6 bases of the junction left unmatched. Germline V lookup: CDR1 SGHDT, CDR2 YYEEEE. The CDR3 sequence is 15 residues long. The CDR3 sequence: CASSGQGSSSYEQYF. CDR3 coding DNA: TGTGCCAGCAGCGGACAGGGATCCAGCTCCTACGAGCAGTACTTC.

The V and J genes are TRBV9 and TRBJ2-1; possible D gene TRBD2, 6 bases. The V gene lost 3 bases and the J gene lost 9 bases, with 22 bases spanning the gap. CDR1 and CDR2 (germline): SGDLS, YYNGEE. This CDR3 comprises 16 residues. The CDR3 sequence: CASSEAGTQHRGEQFF. The CDR3, as DNA: TGTGCCAGCAGCGAGGCCGGGACTCAGCACCGGGGTGAGCAGTTCTTC.

The chain is built from TRBV15 and TRBJ1-5; 9 nucleotides match TRBD1. Germline lookup yields CDR1 LNHNV and CDR2 YYDKDF (reference sequence). V trimming: 1 base; J trimming: 1 base; junction bases outside the gene matches: 2. The CDR3 contains 16 residues. The CDR3 sequence is CATSRGGTGSNQPQHF. CDR3 sequence (DNA): TGTGCCACCAGCAGAGGCGGGACAGGGAGCAATCAGCCCCAGCATTTT. The whole variable domain, remainder taken from reference TRBV15 and TRBJ1-5, is DAMVIQNPRYQVTQFGKPVTLSCSQTLNHNVMYWYQQKSSQAPKLLFHYYDKDFNNEADTPDNFQSRRPNTSFCFLDIRSPGLGDTAMYLCATSRGGTGSNQPQHFGDGTRLSIL.

The J gene is TRBJ2-5, the V gene TRBV11-2; the D is unclear. Trimming stripped 2 bases from V and 5 bases from J, with 12 bases between. This CDR3 comprises 14 residues. Germline values: CDR1 SGHAT, CDR2 FQNNGV. This chain's CDR3 is CASSLNSLLETQYF. Here the CDR3 DNA reads TGTGCCAGCAGCTTAAACTCGTTATTGGAGACCCAGTACTTC.

For this clone: A junction boundary mismatches the germline segment, possibly from a read error. The V gene is TRBV6-6, the J gene TRBJ2-2, with D maybe TRBD1 (6 bases). CDR1 MNHNY and CDR2 SVGAGI come from the germline V gene (reference sequence). The length of the CDR3 is 16 residues. The chain's CDR3 is CASSWPGQGNTGEPFF. CDR3 sequence (DNA): TGTGCCAGCAGTTGGCCGGGACAAGGAAACACCGGGGAGCCGTTTTTT.

This clone was detected once. This chain links TRBV2 with TRBJ2-7, with D unclear. The CDR3 length is 11 residues. V lost 5 bases and J lost 2, with 4 bases in between. CDR1 is SNHLY, CDR2 FYNNEI, per germline. The CDR3 nucleotides read TGTGCCAGCAGTCCTACCTACGAGCAGTACTTC. Encoded protein: CASSPTYEQYF.

The rearrangement links TRBV19 to TRBJ1-5; perhaps TRBD1 as D (6 bases). Germline V gene lookup returns CDR1 LNHDA and CDR2 SQIVND (reference sequence). V lost 10 bases and J 0 bases, leaving 19 bases between the germline ends. CDR3 size: 16 residues. The CDR3 loop reads CANLTGPSISNQPQHF. CDR3 sequence (DNA): TGTGCCAACTTAACAGGGCCCTCAATTAGCAATCAGCCCCAGCATTTT.